Listed below are T cell receptor beta chains from one sample, sequenced in a study of blood T cell repertoires in COVID-19. Libraries were prepared by immunoSEQ multiplex PCR; TCRdb keeps only in-frame clonotypes and omits some of them. The repertoire holds over 85,000 clones, less than 90% seen once, with 3.8% in the top ten. The sequenced sample consisted of peripheral blood. Receptors originate from a man in his sixties with acute or convalescent COVID-19. The CDR3 runs from the conserved cysteine through the conserved F or W. The D gene is left open where the match is weak. Where a row states a size, it is once, few, many or the class of an expanded clone; other rows omit it.

d_gene,v_gene,j_gene,abundance,CDR3aa,CDR3nt
TRBD1,TRBV5-1,TRBJ1-1,.,CASSLYGLKQGANTEAFF,TGCGCCAGCAGCTTATACGGGTTAAAACAGGGGGCGAACACTGAAGCTTTCTTT
.,TRBV12-3/TRBV12-4,TRBJ2-5,.,CASSPGGQETQYF,TGTGCCAGCAGCCCAGGAGGGCAAGAGACCCAGTACTTC
TRBD2,TRBV6-5,TRBJ2-1,.,CASMIGGGYNEQFF,TGTGCCAGCATGATCGGGGGGGGATACAATGAGCAGTTCTTC
.,TRBV5-1,TRBJ2-2,.,CASSLRQNTGELFF,TGCGCCAGCAGCCTACGACAGAACACCGGGGAGCTGTTTTTT
.,TRBV30,TRBJ1-2,.,CAWSAEGGTAINYGYTF,TGTGCCTGGAGTGCCGAGGGAGGAACAGCCATTAACTATGGCTACACCTTC
.,TRBV5-6,TRBJ1-4,.,CASSLSSLRSNEKLFF,TGTGCCAGCAGCTTGTCTTCGCTACGTAGTAATGAAAAACTGTTTTTT
TRBD1,TRBV19,TRBJ2-1,.,CASSTDRGAEQFF,TGTGCCAGTAGTACTGACAGGGGTGCTGAGCAGTTCTTC
TRBD1,TRBV6-6,TRBJ2-5,.,CASMGTGVPLETQYF,TGTGCCAGCATGGGAACAGGGGTCCCGTTAGAGACCCAGTACTTC
TRBD1,TRBV6-5,TRBJ1-4,.,CASRPQGAHEKLFF,TGTGCCAGCAGGCCGCAGGGGGCCCATGAAAAACTGTTTTTT
TRBD1,TRBV5-1,TRBJ2-5,once,CASSSRGQGAETQYF,TGCGCCAGCAGCTCCCGGGGACAGGGGGCGGAGACCCAGTACTTC
.,TRBV3-1/TRBV3-2,TRBJ1-3,.,CASSSTGNSGNTIYF,TGTGCCAGCAGTTCGACAGGCAACTCTGGAAACACCATATATTTT
TRBD2,TRBV5-1,TRBJ2-3,.,CASRGTSGATDTQYF,TGCGCCAGCAGGGGAACTAGCGGGGCCACAGATACGCAGTATTTT
TRBD2,TRBV4-3,TRBJ2-4,many,CASSQSSLAGRGNIQYF,TGCGCCAGCAGCCAATCTTCGCTAGCGGGGCGGGGAAACATTCAGTACTTC
TRBD1,TRBV10-3,TRBJ2-7,.,CAISEEPRDRVSYEQYF,TGTGCCATCAGTGAGGAACCGCGGGACAGGGTTTCCTACGAGCAGTACTTC
TRBD1,TRBV6-2/TRBV6-3,TRBJ2-7,once,CASSYTGQGKVRAYEQYF,TGTGCCAGCAGTTACACCGGACAGGGGAAGGTGAGGGCGTACGAGCAGTACTTC
.,TRBV4-2,TRBJ1-4,.,CASSQDPGGDEKLFF,TGTGCCAGCAGCCAAGATCCGGGAGGGGACGAAAAACTGTTTTTT
.,TRBV18,TRBJ2-7,few,CASTFMDSTYEQYF,TGTGCCAGCACATTTATGGACAGCACCTACGAGCAGTACTTC
.,TRBV30,TRBJ2-7,.,CAWSQQGGEQYF,TGTGCCTGGAGTCAGCAGGGTGGCGAGCAGTACTTC
.,TRBV5-6,TRBJ2-5,.,CASSLVGAQGETQYF,TGTGCCAGCAGCTTGGTTGGGGCGCAAGGAGAGACCCAGTACTTC
TRBD2,TRBV5-6,TRBJ2-5,.,CASNPTSGRLRETQYF,TGTGCCAGCAACCCGACTAGCGGGAGATTACGAGAGACCCAGTACTTC
.,TRBV4-1,TRBJ2-3,.,CASSQGRSTDTQYF,TGCGCCAGCAGCCAAGGGAGGAGCACAGATACGCAGTATTTT
TRBD1,TRBV19,TRBJ2-7,.,CAAYRGSEYEQYF,TGTGCCGCCTACAGGGGGAGCGAATACGAGCAGTACTTC
.,TRBV30,TRBJ2-7,.,CAWSAYNRAPNEQYF,TGTGCCTGGAGTGCCTATAACAGGGCTCCTAACGAGCAGTACTTC
.,TRBV7-3,TRBJ1-1,.,CASSIMHGGSNTEAFF,TGTGCCAGCAGCATTATGCACGGCGGGTCGAACACTGAAGCTTTCTTT
TRBD2,TRBV5-1,TRBJ2-3,.,CASSTLAGGATDTQYF,TGCGCCAGCAGCACACTAGCGGGAGGGGCCACAGATACGCAGTATTTT
.,TRBV20-1,TRBJ1-4,.,CSASRQANEKLFF,TGCAGTGCTAGTCGGCAGGCTAATGAAAAACTGTTTTTT
.,TRBV5-4,TRBJ2-1,.,CASSLRGSYNEQFF,TGTGCCAGCAGTTTACGGGGATCCTACAATGAGCAGTTCTTC
TRBD1,TRBV19,TRBJ2-1,.,CASSPQGQGAGNEQFF,TGTGCCAGTAGTCCCCAGGGACAGGGGGCTGGCAATGAGCAGTTCTTC
TRBD2,TRBV3-1/TRBV3-2,TRBJ2-1,.,CASSQALAGAYNEQFF,TGTGCCAGCAGCCAAGCACTAGCGGGAGCTTACAATGAGCAGTTCTTC
TRBD2,TRBV30,TRBJ2-1,.,CAVEPGTSGFDEQFF,TGTGCCGTAGAACCCGGGACTAGCGGTTTCGATGAGCAGTTCTTC
.,TRBV5-6,TRBJ2-3,.,CASSLGRDFRTDTQYF,TGTGCCAGCAGCTTGGGTCGGGACTTCCGCACAGATACGCAGTATTTT
.,TRBV29-1,TRBJ2-5,.,CSVGTIRGQETQYF,TGCAGCGTGGGGACCATCAGGGGACAAGAGACCCAGTACTTC
TRBD2,TRBV30,TRBJ2-3,once,CAWSGASGGADTQYF,TGTGCCTGGAGTGGGGCGAGCGGGGGGGCAGATACGCAGTATTTT
TRBD1,TRBV30,TRBJ2-7,.,CAWSGDRVGSYEQYF,TGTGCCTGGAGTGGGGACAGGGTTGGATCCTACGAGCAGTACTTC
.,TRBV2,TRBJ2-5,once,CASSPQETQYF,TGTGCCAGCAGTCCGCAAGAGACCCAGTACTTC